A selection of T cell receptor beta chains follows, all from one sample in a study of metastatic and nonmetastatic thyroid tumors. TCRdb used MiXCR to call clones anew from the PCR reads. The sample has 39,000 or so clones, more than 45% seen once. The specimen sequenced was tumor tissue. The receptors were gathered from a male donor with papillary thyroid cancer or a benign thyroid nodule (not recorded which). Some clones in this sample may be carry-over from other donors' samples. Each CDR3 is given with its conserved first and last residue. Each record gives: D gene, J gene, V gene, CDR3 protein. D genes are given only for firm matches.

d_call: -; j_call: TRBJ2-7; v_call: TRBV20-1; cdr3_aa: CSARNLAMGQYF
d_call: TRBD1; j_call: TRBJ2-7; v_call: TRBV2; cdr3_aa: CASSGTGDYEQYF
d_call: TRBD1; j_call: TRBJ1-6; v_call: TRBV9; cdr3_aa: CASGTGASSYNSPLHF
d_call: -; j_call: TRBJ1-1; v_call: TRBV12-3/TRBV12-4; cdr3_aa: CASFRIQETEAFF
d_call: TRBD1; j_call: TRBJ2-7; v_call: TRBV6-1; cdr3_aa: CASNRQGSYYEQYF
d_call: -; j_call: TRBJ1-1; v_call: TRBV6-6; cdr3_aa: CASSYSKGPPPWGTEAFF
d_call: -; j_call: TRBJ2-1; v_call: TRBV6-2/TRBV6-3; cdr3_aa: CASSYSGGGSYNEQFF
d_call: TRBD2; j_call: TRBJ2-7; v_call: TRBV4-1; cdr3_aa: CASSVRGVLEGEQYF
d_call: TRBD1; j_call: TRBJ2-3; v_call: TRBV12-3/TRBV12-4; cdr3_aa: CASSLRTGDTDTQYF
d_call: -; j_call: TRBJ2-3; v_call: TRBV28; cdr3_aa: CATLRGREWYF
d_call: -; j_call: TRBJ1-3; v_call: TRBV10-2; cdr3_aa: CASSQGLGGNTIYF
d_call: -; j_call: TRBJ2-3; v_call: TRBV24-1; cdr3_aa: CATSDLTPTDTQYF
d_call: -; j_call: TRBJ2-7; v_call: TRBV28; cdr3_aa: CASTQHGGQNYEQYF
d_call: -; j_call: TRBJ2-2; v_call: TRBV24-1; cdr3_aa: CATSDLMSPGELFF
d_call: -; j_call: TRBJ1-6; v_call: TRBV19; cdr3_aa: CASSMEASSPLHF
d_call: -; j_call: TRBJ1-6; v_call: TRBV5-4; cdr3_aa: CASSLAGGTYNSPLHF
d_call: -; j_call: TRBJ2-1; v_call: TRBV20-1; cdr3_aa: CSARDPYFGDEQFF
d_call: -; j_call: TRBJ2-3; v_call: TRBV6-1; cdr3_aa: CASSEAQGWGTDTQYF
d_call: -; j_call: TRBJ2-3; v_call: TRBV12-3/TRBV12-4; cdr3_aa: CASSGPSFSDTQYF
d_call: -; j_call: TRBJ1-3; v_call: TRBV18; cdr3_aa: CATNSAFSGNTIYF
d_call: -; j_call: TRBJ1-2; v_call: TRBV6-2/TRBV6-3; cdr3_aa: CASSYSSPSGGYTF
d_call: -; j_call: TRBJ1-1; v_call: TRBV30; cdr3_aa: CAWSSGFLNTEAFF
d_call: -; j_call: TRBJ2-2; v_call: TRBV5-1; cdr3_aa: CASSLDGGGVTTGELFF
d_call: TRBD2; j_call: TRBJ2-7; v_call: TRBV5-1; cdr3_aa: CASSLASGGRSYEQYF
d_call: -; j_call: TRBJ1-5; v_call: TRBV27; cdr3_aa: CASSIQVNQPQHF
d_call: TRBD1; j_call: TRBJ1-1; v_call: TRBV30; cdr3_aa: CAWSPRQGVVTEAFF
d_call: -; j_call: TRBJ1-5; v_call: TRBV3-1; cdr3_aa: CASSQDPGQPQHF
d_call: TRBD1; j_call: TRBJ1-6; v_call: TRBV2; cdr3_aa: CASSNTGGYSPLHF
d_call: -; j_call: TRBJ1-1; v_call: TRBV6-1; cdr3_aa: CASSLGGVNTEAFF
d_call: -; j_call: TRBJ1-2; v_call: TRBV2; cdr3_aa: CASSDLSLNGAYGYTF
d_call: -; j_call: TRBJ1-6; v_call: TRBV18; cdr3_aa: CASSPTGWEFYSPLHF
d_call: TRBD1; j_call: TRBJ1-5; v_call: TRBV19; cdr3_aa: CASSIEPTGMSGNQPQHF
d_call: -; j_call: TRBJ2-1; v_call: TRBV4-3; cdr3_aa: CASSQVGRPYVEQFF
d_call: TRBD1; j_call: TRBJ2-7; v_call: TRBV6-1; cdr3_aa: CASRSGQGQYEQYF
d_call: TRBD1; j_call: TRBJ1-1; v_call: TRBV6-1; cdr3_aa: CASRVDRQNTEAFF
d_call: TRBD1; j_call: TRBJ1-1; v_call: TRBV28; cdr3_aa: CASPPVGQDTEAFF
d_call: -; j_call: TRBJ2-1; v_call: TRBV4-2; cdr3_aa: CASSQDPLTVSSYNEQFF
d_call: -; j_call: TRBJ2-7; v_call: TRBV6-2/TRBV6-3; cdr3_aa: CASGQAYEQYF
d_call: TRBD1; j_call: TRBJ1-5; v_call: TRBV6-1; cdr3_aa: CASSVGQGFSYSNQPQHF
d_call: -; j_call: TRBJ1-1; v_call: TRBV7-2; cdr3_aa: CASSLVGHGNTEAFF
d_call: -; j_call: TRBJ2-5; v_call: TRBV30; cdr3_aa: CAWSPVQETQYF
d_call: -; j_call: TRBJ2-2; v_call: TRBV2; cdr3_aa: CASGERVSITGELFF
d_call: -; j_call: TRBJ2-5; v_call: TRBV20-1; cdr3_aa: CSALGLQAETQYF
d_call: TRBD2; j_call: TRBJ2-3; v_call: TRBV6-5; cdr3_aa: CASSPAGTSGRRDTQYF
d_call: -; j_call: TRBJ1-1; v_call: TRBV10-1; cdr3_aa: CASSESNLNTEAFF
d_call: -; j_call: TRBJ2-7; v_call: TRBV18; cdr3_aa: CASSPRSTSYEQYF
d_call: TRBD2; j_call: TRBJ2-2; v_call: TRBV20-1; cdr3_aa: CSARDRLAGGTGELFF